These 9 T cell receptor beta chains were sequenced from one sample in a study of shared clonotypes between healthy human individuals. Only in-frame clones appear in the TCRdb table, and some are missing; sequencing was by immunoSEQ multiplex PCR. The sample carries 1,400,000 or so clones, just under 99% recorded once. Sequencing was carried out using naive CD4+ T cells sorted from blood. Subset defined: CD45RA+ positively selected. The source is a man younger than 40 in good health.

The V and J genes are TRBV11-2 and TRBJ2-7, with D possibly matching TRBD1 (5 bases). The CDR3 runs 16 residues. Germline V gene lookup returns CDR1 SGHAT and CDR2 FQNNGV. V was cut by 5 bases and J by 5 bases, with 22 bases left in between. CDR3 residues: CASSPTPGGRVNEQYF. The DNA of the CDR3 is TGTGCCAGCAGCCCTACCCCGGGCGGCAGGGTGAACGAGCAGTACTTC.

J is TRBJ2-3 and V is TRBV11-2; D uncertain. Germline assignment: CDR1 SGHAT and CDR2 FQNNGV. CDR3 length: 15 residues. With 2 bases removed from V and 6 bases from J, the gap between germline ends came to 15 bases. CDR3 DNA sequence: TGTGCCAGCAGCTTACAGTCCCGGTCTATGGATACGCAGTATTTT. This translates into CASSLQSRSMDTQYF.

The chain employs TRBV6-1 and TRBJ1-5, with no clear D. The CDR3 sequence is 13 residues long. The germline CDR1 and CDR2 sequences are MNHNS and SASEGT. The V end was cut by 6 bases, the J end by 5 bases, with 11 bases between. CDR3 DNA sequence: TGTGCCAGCAGGATAGACATGGATCAGCCCCAGCATTTT. Its protein product is CASRIDMDQPQHF.

This chain connects TRBV7-2 to TRBJ1-2; 9 bases fit TRBD1. J gave up 7 bases and V 1 base, and 7 bases lay outside the gene matches. The germline V gene encodes CDR1 SGHTA and CDR2 FQGNSA. The CDR3 is 15 amino acids. Here the CDR3 reads CASSLETGGRGGYTF. The DNA of the CDR3 is TGTGCCAGCAGCTTAGAAACAGGGGGCCGGGGTGGCTACACCTTC.

The V and J genes are TRBV27 and TRBJ1-5; TRBD1 agrees at 8 bases. Germline CDR1 is MNHEY and CDR2 is SMNVEV (reference sequence). The junction had 9 bases not matched to a gene; V was cut back by 5 bases and J by 15 bases. This CDR3 comprises 12 residues. The CDR3 region is CASSPQGARWHF. CDR3 bases: TGTGCCAGCAGTCCCCAGGGGGCAAGATGGCATTTT.

This CDR3 is CASSQQLGDTEAFF. The CDR3 bases are TGTGCCAGCAGCCAGCAGTTGGGGGACACTGAAGCTTTCTTT. V and J are TRBV14 and TRBJ1-1; D may be TRBD1 (5 bases). Trimming removed 3 bases from V and 3 bases from J, with 11 bases in between. The germline gives CDR1 SGHDN, CDR2 FVKESK. The CDR3 runs to 14 residues. The whole variable domain, filled in from reference TRBV14 and TRBJ1-1, reads EAGVTQFPSHSVIEKGQTVTLRCDPISGHDNLYWYRRVMGKEIKFLLHFVKESKQDESGMPNNRFLAERTGGTYSTLKVQPAELEDSGVYFCASSQQLGDTEAFFGQGTRLTVV.

J is TRBJ2-7 and V is TRBV7-9, with 10 bases fitting TRBD2. V shed 4 bases and J 3 bases; nucleotides not matched to a gene: 9. There are 16 residues in the CDR3. Germline-derived CDR1 and CDR2 are SEHNR and FQNEAQ (reference sequence). The CDR3 sequence: CASSSGGTSADYEQYF. DNA of the CDR3: TGTGCCAGCAGCTCAGGGGGGACTAGCGCCGACTACGAGCAGTACTTC. Based on the CDR3 plus reference TRBV7-9 and TRBJ2-7, the full variable domain is DTGVSQNPRHKITKRGQNVTFRCDPISEHNRLYWYRQTLGQGPEFLTYFQNEAQLEKSRLLSDRFSAERPKGSFSTLEIQRTEQGDSAMYLCASSSGGTSADYEQYFGPGTRLTVT.

The chain combines TRBV18 with TRBJ1-4, with D maybe TRBD1 (5 bases). V dropped 3 bases and J dropped 0 bases, with 14 bases sitting between them. The CDR3 runs 17 residues. Germline values: CDR1 KGHSH, CDR2 LQKENI. CDR3 DNA sequence: TGTGCCAGCTCACCCCGGGGGACCCTTGCAACTAATGAAAAACTGTTTTTT. Amino acids: CASSPRGTLATNEKLFF.

The chain has TRBV10-3 and TRBJ2-6, with a weak D call TRBD1 (7 bases). The CDR3 has 19 amino acids. The ends were cut back, 3 bases at V and 0 bases at J, with 18 bases in the middle. CDR1 and CDR2 (germline): ENHRY, SYGVKD. The CDR3: CAISDPTGAGGSGANVLTF. CDR3 nucleotides: TGTGCCATCAGTGATCCCACGGGAGCAGGGGGCTCTGGGGCCAACGTCCTGACTTTC.